A single T cell receptor (beta chain) is shown here with its context. Its specificity is unknown. V was trimmed by 4 bases and J by 6 bases, leaving 17 bases between them. The CDR3 is 16 residues long. CDR1 and CDR2 (germline): SGHNT, YYREEE (reference sequence). Sequencing was preceded by expansion of antigen-specific CD4+ T cells with viral peptide pools in the ViraFEST assay. Isolation of CD4+ T cells took place after about ten days of culture. The person was diagnosed with PCR-confirmed SARS-CoV-2 infection between March and December 2020. The data were produced by immunoSEQ multiplex PCR, yet TCRdb's version contains in-frame clones alone and is incomplete. The sample contains about 27,000 clones, 60% to 80% of which appear only once. The data were obtained in a study of vaccination effects on CD4 cells after COVID-19. Study context: All participants had two doses of either the BNT162b2 or mRNA-1273 vaccine. From a couple of convalescent patients, samples were taken 16 days and one week before vaccination. Overall study results and limits: No early post-infection timepoints were available in the study, which also included few convalescent patients.

This receptor was taken from a human donor who had a prior SARS-CoV-2 infection. The V call is TRBV5-4, the J call TRBJ1-6, with D perhaps TRBD1 (5 bases). The specimen comprised CD4+ T cells from PBMCs cultured with HCoV-NL63 spike peptides, sampled before COVID-19 vaccination. CDR3 sequence (DNA): TGTGCCAGCAGCGGACAAGGGAGTGGCTCTAATTCACCCCTCCACTTT. Its protein product is CASSGQGSGSNSPLHF.